The clone carrying this TCR beta chain was seen a single time. J gave up 2 bases and V 4 bases, and 9 bases lay outside the gene matches. The germline V gene has CDR1 MNHNS and CDR2 SASEGT. CDR3 length equals 16 residues. The data stem from a study of OX40 agonist ivuxolimab in advanced cancers. Study details: Partial responses were achieved by three patients, one with hepatocellular carcinoma and two with cutaneous melanoma.

The data were produced by immunoSEQ multiplex PCR, yet TCRdb's version contains in-frame clones alone and is incomplete. This sample has tens of thousands of clones, with roughly 80% found just once. Blood specimens came from baseline, cycle 4 day 1, and cycle 7 day 1. J is TRBJ2-5 and V is TRBV6-1; 8 bases map to TRBD2. The sequencing here drew on CD4+ or CD8+ T cells sorted from blood, taken in a trial of the OX40 agonist ivuxolimab. This TCR was recovered from an adult with an advanced solid tumor such as melanoma, head and neck, liver or kidney cancer. The CDR3 loop reads CASSAGGAAGQETQYF. CDR3 DNA: TGTGCCAGCAGTGCGGGGGGGGCAGCAGGGCAAGAGACCCAGTACTTC.